This TCR beta chain was identified in a study of vaccination effects on CD4 cells after COVID-19. Study at large: Median timing of post-vaccine samples was 72 days after the second dose. Study-level results: The authors studied few convalescent patients and collected no early post-infection timepoints.

On roughly day 10 of culture, CD4+ T cells were separated out. The participants, recipients of two vaccine doses, got either BNT162b2 or mRNA-1273. Previously uninfected by SARS-CoV-2, the vaccine recipients also showed negative nucleocapsid antibodies. A half-medium replacement with IL-2 medium was carried out on days 3 and 7. Worth noting for this clone: Its antigen is not known.

Here immunoSEQ multiplex PCR was the method, and the copy in TCRdb shows in-frame clones only, minus some. The table lists fewer than 75,000 clones, about four fifths of them singletons, with 4.3% in the top ten. Per germline, CDR1 MDHEN and CDR2 SYDVKM. The V end lost 4 bases, the J end lost 4 bases, and 24 bases lay between the germline ends. The CDR3 extends over 18 amino acids. The chain combines TRBV28 with TRBJ2-3; tentative D call: TRBD1 (6 bases). The material was CD4+ T cells from PBMCs cultured without peptide, obtained after COVID-19 vaccination. This clonotype originated in a human donor who received a COVID-19 vaccine. This CDR3 reads CASSSGTPAVPFPDTQYF. The CDR3 nucleotides read TGTGCCAGCAGTTCCGGGACACCAGCAGTCCCCTTCCCAGATACGCAGTATTTT. The whole variable domain, filled in from reference TRBV28 and TRBJ2-3, reads DVKVTQSSRYLVKRTGEKVFLECVQDMDHENMFWYRQDPGLGLRLIYFSYDVKMKEKGDIPEGYSVSREKKERFSLILESASTNQTSMYLCASSSGTPAVPFPDTQYFGPGTRLTVL.